Each of the 5 T cell receptor beta chains below was sequenced from the same sample in a study of identical twins. TCRdb re-derived calls from the 5' RACE reads in MiXCR, one entry per CDR3 protein. This sample has 550,000 to 700,000 distinct CDR3 sequences, with 9.5% to 10% found just once. This sample was also put to use in a study of yellow fever vaccine responses in identical twins.

The material sequenced was PBMCs. The receptors derive from a woman aged 18-35 years in good health.

This clonotype has more than one count but fewer than ten. The V call is TRBV7-3, the J call TRBJ2-1; 11 nucleotides match TRBD2. The CDR3 totals 16 residues. Losses at the gene ends were 4 bases for V and 3 bases for J; bases not matched to a gene: 5. Germline V CDR1 and CDR2: SGHTA, FQGTGA. The CDR3 loop reads CASSYSGGGIYNEQFF. The CDR3 DNA reads TGTGCCAGCAGCTATAGCGGGGGGGGAATCTACAATGAGCAGTTCTTC.

Many counts were recorded for this clonotype. V and J are TRBV4-3 and TRBJ2-7; 7 bases agree with TRBD2. With 4 bases clipped from V and 6 bases from J, the junction kept 15 bases outside the gene matches. The CDR3 sequence is 16 residues long. Germline CDR1 reads LGHNA; CDR2 reads YSLEER. The CDR3 DNA follows: TGCGCCAGCAGCCGATGGTTGGCGGGAGAGGCGGTCGAGCAGTACTTC. Protein: CASSRWLAGEAVEQYF.

This clonotype was seen only a few times. The CDR3 DNA reads as TGCGCCAGCAGCTTGGAACAGGGGAAGAAGACCCAGTACTTC. Amino acid sequence: CASSLEQGKKTQYF. The rearrangement links TRBV5-1 to TRBJ2-5; TRBD1 aligns across 7 bases. Trimming cost V 0 bases and J 6 bases; bases outside gene matches: 5. CDR3 length: 14 residues. Germline V gene sequence: CDR1 SGHRS, CDR2 YFSETQ.

This clonotype came up many times. V and J are TRBV20-1 and TRBJ2-5; D not resolved. V shed 1 base and J shed 2 bases, with 11 bases lying between them. The CDR3 is 14 amino acids. Per the germline V gene, CDR1 is DFQATT and CDR2 is SNEGSKA (reference sequence). CDR3 sequence (DNA): TGCAGTGCTAGAGCCTCGTTACAGCAAGAGACCCAGTACTTC. Translating gives CSARASLQQETQYF.

The CDR3 DNA is TGTGCCAGCAGCCCTACCTACGACAGATACGAGCAGTACTTC. Translating it yields CASSPTYDRYEQYF. The rearrangement joins TRBV7-9 to TRBJ2-7; TRBD1 is a possible D gene (5 bases). The CDR3 is 14 amino acids. The ends were cut back, 5 bases at V and 4 bases at J, with 15 bases in the middle. Germline values: CDR1 SEHNR, CDR2 FQNEAQ (reference sequence).